This T cell receptor beta chain emerged from a study of post-analysis software for immune sequencing data. General observations from the study: Patients had higher frequencies than controls of about five TRBV segments, including TRBV5-6, TRBV5-1 and TRBV20-1. Significantly lower normalized Chao1 diversity was found in patients with multiple sclerosis relative to controls.

For this clonotype: Antigen: not known.

Germline loops: CDR1 KGHDR, CDR2 SFDVKD. This CDR3 is built from 15 residues. Trimming cost V 7 bases and J 1 base, with 15 bases left between them. Prepared libraries of TCR beta cDNA carried unique molecular identifiers. TCRdb independently ran MiXCR on the PCR reads; one entry per CDR3 protein. Of around 440,000 distinct CDR3 sequences listed, less than 45% are singletons. The clonotype originates from a girl aged 5-17 years with multiple sclerosis. The J gene is TRBJ1-1, the V gene TRBV24-1; D might be TRBD1 (6 bases). The sequenced material came from blood. The CDR3 DNA reads TGTGCCACCAGCGGGGGGGCAGACCAGAACACTGAAGCTTTCTTT. The encoded protein is CATSGGADQNTEAFF.